This TCR beta chain was obtained from a study of radiation and T cells in renal cell carcinoma. Sequencing was performed with immunoSEQ multiplex PCR; in TCRdb, only in-frame clones are kept and a portion is missing. The sample lists roughly 170,000 clones; 88% were seen once. The time point denotes: blood 4 weeks post-SBRT, at nephrectomy. Treatment meaning: 15 Gy SBRT to primary tumor, nephrectomy 4 weeks later. Nephrectomy followed 15 Gy stereotactic body radiation by 4 weeks. This clone was found a few times. The germline V gene has CDR1 MGHDK and CDR2 SYGVNS. The length of the CDR3 is 13 residues. Trimming removed 5 bases from V and 8 bases from J; junction bases left unmatched: 5.

The specimen was blood, collected from a patient whose treatment included radiotherapy and nephrectomy. J is TRBJ1-4 and V is TRBV25-1; 7 bases agree with TRBD1. The clonotype comes from a woman aged 45-59 years with renal cell carcinoma. The DNA of the CDR3 is TGTGCCAGCAGTACAGGGGCTTGGGAAAAACTGTTTTTT. It translates to CASSTGAWEKLFF.